The rows below give T cell receptor beta chains drawn from one sample of a study of T cell repertoires in cytomegalovirus infection. From the reads, TCRdb called clonotypes with MiXCR, one entry per CDR3 protein. The sample contains 510,000 or so distinct CDR3 sequences, 26% of which appear only once. The sequenced sample consisted of PBMCs. The receptors here all came from a human donor in good health (CMV status not recorded). Some clones in this sample may be carry-over from other donors' samples. The CDR3 runs from the conserved cysteine through the conserved F or W. Each record gives: D gene, J gene, clone size, V gene, CDR3 DNA, CDR3 protein. A D gene is named only where the DNA matches it firmly. Only some rows state a clone size, as once, few, many or a class for expanded clones.

. TRBJ2-7 . TRBV28 TGTGCCAGCAGTTCAACAGTGACCTACGAGCAGTACTTC CASSSTVTYEQYF
TRBD2 TRBJ2-1 many TRBV7-8 TGTGCCACCTCACTTAGCGGGACCGCCTACAATGAGCAGTTCTTC CATSLSGTAYNEQFF
. TRBJ1-2 . TRBV30 TGTGCATGGCCGAAGCCGGGCTATGGCTACACCTTC CAWPKPGYGYTF
TRBD1 TRBJ1-6 . TRBV6-5 TGTGCCAGCAGTTACAGACCTGTAGACAGGGGAGGTAATTCACCCCTCCACTTT CASSYRPVDRGGNSPLHF
. TRBJ1-2 . TRBV24-1 TGTGCCACCAGTGATTTTGGTACGGGCTACACCTTC CATSDFGTGYTF
. TRBJ2-6 many TRBV7-2 TGTGCCAGCACCCCGAACCCTGGGGCCAACGTCCTGACTTTC CASTPNPGANVLTF
. TRBJ1-6 . TRBV7-8 TGTGCCAGCAGCTTAGGTGTAGGGGAAGTCCCCTCCTATAATTCACCCCTCCACTTT CASSLGVGEVPSYNSPLHF
. TRBJ2-5 . TRBV5-6 TGTGCCAGCAGCTTGGATATGCAGGGTCAAGAGACCCAGTACTTC CASSLDMQGQETQYF
. TRBJ1-1 . TRBV7-9 TGTGCCAGCAGCTTAGCCCCCGTTGAACCCGAAGCTTTCTTT CASSLAPVEPEAFF
. TRBJ2-1 . TRBV4-1 TGCGCCAGCAGCCAAAACCGTGGGAATGAGCAGTTCTTC CASSQNRGNEQFF
TRBD2 TRBJ2-1 few TRBV7-8 TGTGCCAGCAGCTTGACGGCTAGCGGGAGGGTTGAGCAGTTCTTC CASSLTASGRVEQFF
. TRBJ1-1 . TRBV6-2/TRBV6-3 TGTGCCAGCAGTTACTCGAGAAAGGCCCGGGACGAGAAGAGGCAGGCTTTCTTT CASSYSRKARDEKRQAFF
. TRBJ1-1 few TRBV11-2 TGTGCCAGCAGCTTAGCCCCTCAAGACGGAGCTTTCTTT CASSLAPQDGAFF
. TRBJ1-1 few TRBV7-2 TGTGCCAGCAGCCTCGGGGAGGGTGGGTCAACGGAAGCTTTCTTT CASSLGEGGSTEAFF
TRBD2 TRBJ2-3 . TRBV5-4 TGTGCCAGCAGCCCGACTAGCGCCACAGATACGCAGTATTTT CASSPTSATDTQYF
. TRBJ2-6 . TRBV20-1 TGCAGTGCCCTAGGAGTTGCTGGGGCCAACGTCCTGACTTTC CSALGVAGANVLTF
TRBD2 TRBJ2-3 few TRBV4-1 TGCGCCAGCAGCCAAGGACTAGCGGGAGGGCCCTTCACAGATACGCAGTATTTT CASSQGLAGGPFTDTQYF
TRBD2 TRBJ2-3 . TRBV12-3/TRBV12-4 TGTGCCAGCAGTTTACCAGCGGGAGGGCCGGATACGCAGTATTTT CASSLPAGGPDTQYF
TRBD2 TRBJ2-1 . TRBV4-1 TGCGCCAGCAGCTCGGCGGGACTAGCGAAAAAGTATCACTCCTACAATGAGCAGTTCTTC CASSSAGLAKKYHSYNEQFF
. TRBJ2-2 . TRBV7-9 TGTGCCAGCAGCTTAGTTTTCCGGGATTCCGGGGAGCTGTTTTTT CASSLVFRDSGELFF
TRBD2 TRBJ2-2 . TRBV15 TGTGCCACCAGCAGAGTCCTAGCGGGAGGATGGGGGGAGCTGTTTTTT CATSRVLAGGWGELFF
. TRBJ1-2 . TRBV7-3 TGTGCCAGCAGCCCAGGGGTAGGCGGCCTCAACTATGGCTACACCTTC CASSPGVGGLNYGYTF
. TRBJ2-1 few TRBV4-2 TGTGCCAGCAGCCAAGATGCTTTCCGAGAGCAGTTCTTC CASSQDAFREQFF
. TRBJ2-2 . TRBV6-4 TGTGCCAGCAGTGACAAAAGCACCGGGGAGCTGTTTTTT CASSDKSTGELFF
TRBD2 TRBJ2-3 . TRBV5-1 TGCGCCAGCAGCCCAATCGGGACTAGCGGGAGAGCCGATACGCAGTATTTT CASSPIGTSGRADTQYF
TRBD2 TRBJ2-7 . TRBV11-2 TGTGCCAGCAGCCAAGTCGGGGGGTACTCCTACGAGCAGTACTTC CASSQVGGYSYEQYF
TRBD2 TRBJ2-5 . TRBV5-4 TGTGCCAGCAGCCGAGGAGCGGGAGGAGAGACCCAGTACTTC CASSRGAGGETQYF
. TRBJ2-6 few TRBV5-4 TGTGCCAGCAGTCCTCAGGTTCCTGGGGCCAACGTCCTGACTTTC CASSPQVPGANVLTF
TRBD2 TRBJ2-1 few TRBV6-2/TRBV6-3 TGTGCCAGCAGTTTCCCAGGACTAGCGGGAGGCCTCAATGAGCAGTTCTTC CASSFPGLAGGLNEQFF
. TRBJ2-7 . TRBV20-1 TGCAGTGCTACCACCCGGGAAACTTTATACGAGCAGTACTTC CSATTRETLYEQYF
. TRBJ1-1 once TRBV19 TGTGCCAGTTGCCAGGATATGAACACTGAAGCTTTCTTT CASCQDMNTEAFF
. TRBJ1-4 . TRBV7-9 TGTGCCAGCAGCTTAGCAACCGACAGCGTCAATAGAGAAAAACTGTTTTTT CASSLATDSVNREKLFF
. TRBJ2-1 . TRBV4-2 TGTGCCAGCAGCCAAGAACTAGGCCTTGGCTACAATGAGCAGTTCTTC CASSQELGLGYNEQFF
. TRBJ1-1 few TRBV18 TGTGCCAGCTCACAAAAGACGAACACTGAAGCTTTCTTT CASSQKTNTEAFF
. TRBJ1-1 few TRBV7-2 TGTGCCAGCAGCTTTGGGACCACTAACACTGAAGCTTTCTTT CASSFGTTNTEAFF
TRBD2 TRBJ2-2 . TRBV4-3 TGCGCCAGCAGCCACCTAGCGGGAGCGGGGGAGCTGTTTTTT CASSHLAGAGELFF
TRBD1 TRBJ2-2 few TRBV9 TGTGCCAGCAGCGTTGGTGGTTGGACAGGGGTGACCGGGGAGCTGTTTTTT CASSVGGWTGVTGELFF
TRBD2 TRBJ2-7 many TRBV7-2 TGTGCCAGCAGCTTGGCGGGAGGTGAGCAGTACTTC CASSLAGGEQYF
. TRBJ2-5 . TRBV13 TGTGCCAGCAGCTTAAACCGAAAAGAGACCCAGTACTTC CASSLNRKETQYF
. TRBJ1-5 few TRBV20-1 TGCAGTGCTAATAGGGGCAATCAGCCCCAGCATTTT CSANRGNQPQHF
TRBD2 TRBJ2-2 . TRBV3-1 TGTGCCAGCAGCCTGACTAGCCAGGCCAACACCGGGGAGCTGTTTTTT CASSLTSQANTGELFF
TRBD1 TRBJ1-5 . TRBV7-2 TGTGCCAGCAGCCCTGACAGGGTTGCTCAGCCCCAGCATTTT CASSPDRVAQPQHF
TRBD1 TRBJ2-3 few TRBV11-2 TGTGCCAGCAGCTTGGACAGGGGGATGTATACGCAGTATTTT CASSLDRGMYTQYF
. TRBJ2-7 few TRBV20-1 TGCAGTGCTCATTATTCTAGCTCCTACGAGCAGTACTTC CSAHYSSSYEQYF
TRBD2 TRBJ2-2 many TRBV7-8 TGTGCCAGCAGCTTACCGGGACTACCTAACACCGGGGAGCTGTTTTTT CASSLPGLPNTGELFF
. TRBJ2-5 . TRBV7-4 TGTGCCAGCCGCGAAGCCCAAGAGACCCAGTACTTC CASREAQETQYF
. TRBJ2-1 few TRBV5-1 TGCGCCAGCAGCTTGGGACCGACCGATCACTACAATGAGCAGTTCTTC CASSLGPTDHYNEQFF
. TRBJ2-1 . TRBV28 TGTGCCAGCAGTATGAGGGGGGGGAATGAGCAGTTCTTC CASSMRGGNEQFF
. TRBJ1-2 . TRBV20-1 TGCAGTGCTGTAGCTCCCTACAGAGATGGCTACACCTTC CSAVAPYRDGYTF
TRBD1 TRBJ2-3 . TRBV7-9 TGTGCCAGCAGCTTAAACGACAGGGTGGTAGATACGCAGTATTTT CASSLNDRVVDTQYF
TRBD2 TRBJ2-3 . TRBV11-2 TGTGCCAGCAGCCGGCCGGGACTAGCGGGAAGGGCAGATACGCAGTATTTT CASSRPGLAGRADTQYF
TRBD1 TRBJ1-4 . TRBV20-1 TGCAGTGCGACAGGGGCAAGGGAAAAACTGTTTTTT CSATGAREKLFF
. TRBJ1-1 . TRBV5-1 TGCGCCAGCAGCTTACAGGGTGCGGATTCGAACACTGAAGCTTTCTTT CASSLQGADSNTEAFF